The 6 T cell receptor beta chains presented below share a single source sample, sequenced in a study of shared clonotypes between healthy human individuals. Profiled with immunoSEQ multiplex PCR; TCRdb holds only in-frame clones, not every one. Altogether 1 million to 1.2 million clones are present, roughly 80% being singletons, with the ten largest covering approximately 0.95%. The sequencing input was memory CD4+ T cells from PBMCs. The subset is: CD45RA-negative fraction. The origin of the receptors is a man younger than 35 in good health. Some clones in this sample may be carry-over from other donors' samples.

The rearrangement uses TRBV14 and TRBJ2-6, with no clear D. Trimming took off 0 bases at V and 0 bases at J, with 15 bases between the two ends. The CDR3 is 19 residues long. Per the germline V gene, CDR1 is SGHDN and CDR2 is FVKESK. CDR3 protein: CASSQDLMARLSGANVLTF. The DNA of the CDR3 is TGTGCCAGCAGCCAAGATCTTATGGCCAGGCTCTCTGGGGCCAACGTCCTGACTTTC.

The rearrangement uses TRBV18 and TRBJ2-3, with 9 bases fitting TRBD2. CDR1 and CDR2 (germline): KGHSH, LQKENI. There are 16 residues in the CDR3. V lost 3 bases, J lost 2 bases, and 6 bases stayed unmatched. The CDR3 here is CASSPNLAGNTDTQYF. CDR3 nucleotides: TGTGCCAGCTCACCTAATCTAGCGGGGAACACAGATACGCAGTATTTT. The whole variable domain, filled in from reference TRBV18 and TRBJ2-3, reads NAGVMQNPRHLVRRRGQEARLRCSPMKGHSHVYWYRQLPEEGLKFMVYLQKENIIDESGMPKERFSAEFPKEGPSILRIQQVVRGDSAAYFCASSPNLAGNTDTQYFGPGTRLTVL.

The chain employs TRBV4-2 and TRBJ2-2; D is ambiguous. Germline-derived CDR1 and CDR2 are LGHNA and YNFKEQ. This CDR3 has 12 residues. V was trimmed by 0 bases and J by 7 bases, leaving 3 bases between them. The DNA for the CDR3 is TGTGCCAGCAGCCAAGATATCGGGGAGCTGTTTTTT. It encodes CASSQDIGELFF.

The chain carries TRBV7-9 and TRBJ2-7; 10 bases map to TRBD2. This CDR3 has 17 amino acids. V lost 5 bases and J lost 6; bases outside the gene matches: 16. The V gene's germline CDR1 is SEHNR and CDR2 FQNEAQ (reference sequence). The CDR3 is CASSPIPGLAKGGEQYF. CDR3 DNA: TGTGCCAGCAGCCCCATACCGGGACTAGCGAAGGGTGGCGAGCAGTACTTC.

The chain combines TRBV4-1 with TRBJ1-4; no definite D call. With 4 bases removed from V and 0 bases from J, the gap between germline ends came to 12 bases. This CDR3 contains 16 residues. Germline V lookup: CDR1 MGHRA, CDR2 YSYEKL. The CDR3 DNA sequence: TGCGCCAGCAGCCCCCTGGCCGGCGCAACTAATGAAAAACTGTTTTTT. Its protein product is CASSPLAGATNEKLFF.

The genes are TRBV10-3 and TRBJ2-5; a possible D gene is TRBD1 (6 bases). Trimming left V 2 bases short and J 5 bases short, with 9 bases between. The CDR3 is 13 amino acids. Germline loops: CDR1 ENHRY, CDR2 SYGVKD. The CDR3: CAISERQGETQYF. In nucleotides, the CDR3 is TGTGCCATCAGTGAGAGGCAGGGGGAGACCCAGTACTTC.